This entry describes one TCR beta chain. Its antigen specificity is not known. Within one base of it there is no much larger clone, and no base qualities were kept. This specimen belongs to a study of identical twins (dated by TCRdb to about 2016). General notes on the study: The study deep-sequenced TCR alpha and beta repertoires from monozygotic twins, unrelated adults of various ages and cord blood to test whether fetal clonotypes persist. To rule out contamination, the twin experiments were replicated at different times with different library preparation protocols.

The receptor library was made with 5' RACE. Sequencing used an Illumina HiSeq 2000. Template switching introduced a universal primer binding site; the final cDNA contained a unique molecular identifier, enabling accurate counting of TCR cDNA molecules. Specific primers in the conserved constant-segment region were used to synthesize first-strand cDNA for TCR alpha and beta chains. To control for contamination, every cDNA library carried two barcodes: a SMART-Mk sample barcode plus Illumina barcodes. Two successive PCR steps introduced TruSeq adapter sequences along with Illumina sample barcodes. Sequencing of the TCR alpha and beta cDNA libraries was done on the Illumina HiSeq platform using custom primers. The original pipeline was this. MiGEC was used to process raw reads and extract unique molecular identifiers, and MiXCR was used to find CDR3 positions. For each individual, recombination models were inferred using an EM algorithm with the repgenHMM and IGoR tools. Shared clonotypes were analyzed with the tcR package in R, and sharing was normalized by the product of cloneset sizes. To study raw recombination without the effects of thymic and clonal selection, out-of-frame nonproductive sequences were analyzed. TCRdb reanalyzed the raw reads on its own, using fastp at Q25 for trimming and MiXCR for clone calling, and kept in-frame beta chains. Rows are combined by CDR3 protein, so each entry shows the most common genes and DNA. For this entry, the V and J calls and clone size follow TCRdb and not the study's own pipeline. This sample holds about 890,000 distinct CDR3 sequences; roughly an eighth were observed only once. The ten largest clones represent roughly 1.5% of the sample.

Every donor was a healthy Caucasian. Three pairs of female monozygotic twins, all aged about 18 to 30 years, were included in the twin cohort. Peripheral blood mononuclear cells were used as the source from which RNA for TCR libraries was isolated. The paper as a whole reports these results and caveats: A weaker excess of twin sharing was found in beta out-of-frame sequences because the signal-to-noise ratio was lowered by fewer shared sequences. Out-of-frame TCR alpha sequences shared between twins showed an excess of low generation-probability sequences compared with coincidental sharing between unrelated individuals. In monozygotic twins, recombination models systematically underestimated out-of-frame TCR alpha sharing, but the models matched the sharing seen between unrelated individuals. Invariant T cells such as MAIT and iNKT could partly confound zero-insertion analyses, although diverse VJ usage argued against such confounding for most clonotypes. Because the same donors could not be followed over many years, the conclusions depended on cross-sectional statistical analysis. Fewer insertions were carried by abundant cord blood beta clonotypes; a weaker similar trend was observed in young adult naive repertoires, while no such trend was observed in memory repertoires.

The same sample was also used in a study of yellow fever vaccine responses in identical twins. Per the second study: According to the authors, in identical twins the way T cells responded to vaccination appeared partly convergent and partly personalized. Focusing on identical twins, the study followed the T cell clones that responded to the vaccine, and did so with precision.

This receptor was obtained from a woman between 18 and 29 years old in good health. Sequencing was done on a sample of PBMCs.

DNA sequence: TGCAGTGCTAGAGACCCACGGACTAGCGGGACCTCCTACGAGCAGTACTTC. Translated, this gives CSARDPRTSGTSYEQYF. The receptor chain draws on TRBV20-1 and TRBJ2-7; TRBD2 matches 12 bases in the middle. The CDR1 and CDR2 encoded by the germline V gene (reference sequence) are DFQATT and SNEGSKA. Including cysteine and phenylalanine, the CDR3 has 17 amino acids. Only the CDR3 part of the read is kept: 51 bases, read in frame from the first base. V trim: 0 bases; J trim: 0 bases; unmatched bases: 6.